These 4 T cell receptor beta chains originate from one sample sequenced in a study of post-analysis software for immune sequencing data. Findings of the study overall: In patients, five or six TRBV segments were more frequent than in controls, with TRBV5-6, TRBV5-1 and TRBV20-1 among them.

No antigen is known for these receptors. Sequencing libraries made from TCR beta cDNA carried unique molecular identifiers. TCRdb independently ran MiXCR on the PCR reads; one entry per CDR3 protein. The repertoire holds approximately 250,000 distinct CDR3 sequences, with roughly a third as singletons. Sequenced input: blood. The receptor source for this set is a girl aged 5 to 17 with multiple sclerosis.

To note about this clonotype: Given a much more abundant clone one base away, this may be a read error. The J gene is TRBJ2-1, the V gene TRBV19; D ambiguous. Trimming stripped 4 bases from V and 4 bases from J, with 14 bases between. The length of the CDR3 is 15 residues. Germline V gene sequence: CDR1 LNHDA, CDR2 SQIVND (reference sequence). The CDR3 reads CASSRAGGDYNEQFF. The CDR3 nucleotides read TGTGCCAGTAGTAGAGCTGGTGGAGATTACAATGAGCAGTTCTTC.

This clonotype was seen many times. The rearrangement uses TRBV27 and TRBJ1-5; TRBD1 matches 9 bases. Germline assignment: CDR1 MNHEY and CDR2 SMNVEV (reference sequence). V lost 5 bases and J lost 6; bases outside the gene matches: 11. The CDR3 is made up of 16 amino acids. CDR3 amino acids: CASSITGTGRIQPQHF. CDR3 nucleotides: TGTGCCAGCAGTATCACCGGGACAGGGAGGATTCAGCCCCAGCATTTT.

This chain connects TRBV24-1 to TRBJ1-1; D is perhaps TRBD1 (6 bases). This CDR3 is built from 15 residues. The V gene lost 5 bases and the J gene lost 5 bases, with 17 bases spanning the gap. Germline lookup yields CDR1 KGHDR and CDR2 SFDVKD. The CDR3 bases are TGTGCCACCAGTGTAAGTGCAGGGGATGGGACTGAAGCTTTCTTT. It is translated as CATSVSAGDGTEAFF.

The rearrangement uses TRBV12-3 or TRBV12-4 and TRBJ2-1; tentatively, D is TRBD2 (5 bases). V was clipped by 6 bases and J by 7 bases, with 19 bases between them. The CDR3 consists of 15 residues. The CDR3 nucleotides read TGTGCCAGCAGAGTCGAACTAGGCAGTCGAAATGAGCAGTTCTTC. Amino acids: CASRVELGSRNEQFF.